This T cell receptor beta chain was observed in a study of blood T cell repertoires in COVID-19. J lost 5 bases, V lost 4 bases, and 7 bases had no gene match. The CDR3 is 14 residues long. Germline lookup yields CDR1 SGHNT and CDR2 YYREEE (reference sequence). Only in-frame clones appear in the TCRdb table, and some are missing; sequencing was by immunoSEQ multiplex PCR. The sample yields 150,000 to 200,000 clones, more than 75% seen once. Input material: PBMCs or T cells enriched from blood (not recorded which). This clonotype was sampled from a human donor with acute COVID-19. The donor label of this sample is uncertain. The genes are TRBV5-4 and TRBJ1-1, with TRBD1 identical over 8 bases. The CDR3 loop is CASSQSDRETEAFF. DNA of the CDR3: TGTGCCAGCAGCCAATCGGACAGGGAAACTGAAGCTTTCTTT.